Listed below are T cell receptor beta chains from one sample, sequenced in a study of cytomegalovirus exposure and HLA in healthy donors. Repertoires were generated with immunoSEQ multiplex PCR, while TCRdb's copy carries only in-frame clones and drops some. This table lists fewer than 200,000 clones. Sequencing was performed on PBMCs. The receptors were gathered from an older woman in good health and CMV-seronegative. The CDR3 runs from the conserved cysteine through the conserved F or W. The order of the fields is V gene, D gene, J gene, CDR3 DNA, CDR3 protein. D genes are given only for firm matches.

>TRBV5-1|.|TRBJ1-4
TGCGCCAGCAGCTTGGGATCAGAAAATAATGAAAAACTGTTTTTT
CASSLGSENNEKLFF
>TRBV20-1|TRBD1|TRBJ1-1
TGCAGTGCCGCCAAGACAGGGCGGGCTTTCTTT
CSAAKTGRAFF
>TRBV12-5|.|TRBJ2-3
TGTGCTAGTGGTTCAGAGAACCCAATTGGACAGCGAGGTGATACGCAGTATTTT
CASGSENPIGQRGDTQYF
>TRBV2|.|TRBJ2-1
TGTGCCAGCAGTATACAGAATGAGCAGTTCTTC
CASSIQNEQFF
>TRBV11-3|TRBD1|TRBJ2-4
TGTGCCAGCAGCGCGGACAGGAAGATTCAGTACTTC
CASSADRKIQYF
>TRBV6-6|.|TRBJ1-4
TGTGCCGGCAGAACTGACAGGAGGAATGAAAAACTGTTTTTT
CAGRTDRRNEKLFF
>TRBV10-3|.|TRBJ2-3
TGTGCCATCAGTGAGTTTGGGCGGGCCCGAGGCACAGATACGCAGTATTTT
CAISEFGRARGTDTQYF
>TRBV5-6|TRBD2|TRBJ2-5
TGTGCCAGCAGCAGAGGACTAGCGGGGGGGATAGGGGAGACCCAGTACTTC
CASSRGLAGGIGETQYF
>TRBV7-9|TRBD1|TRBJ1-3
TGTGCCAGCAGCTCACAGGGGGCATGCGGAAACACCATATATTTT
CASSSQGACGNTIYF
>TRBV7-7|TRBD1|TRBJ2-7
TGTGCCAGCAGCCCAATGACAGGGATCCCCTACGAGCAGTACTTC
CASSPMTGIPYEQYF
>TRBV15|TRBD2|TRBJ2-1
TGTGCCACCAGCTCCTGGGACGGGGGGGGTGAGCAGTTCTTC
CATSSWDGGGEQFF
>TRBV7-9|TRBD1|TRBJ1-2
TGTGCCGGCAGCTTAGCCCAGGGGGCTCATGGCTACACCTTC
CAGSLAQGAHGYTF
>TRBV15|.|TRBJ2-1
TGTGCCACCAGCAGGGCCGGGAGTGGGAATGAGCAGTTCTTC
CATSRAGSGNEQFF
>TRBV9|TRBD1|TRBJ1-2
TGTGCCAGCAGCGCTCCCACCGGGACAGTCAACTATGGCTACACCTTC
CASSAPTGTVNYGYTF
>TRBV5-1|.|TRBJ2-4
TGCGCCAGCAGCCCTGGACAAAATCCACTAGCCAAAAACATTCAGTACTTC
CASSPGQNPLAKNIQYF
>TRBV19|.|TRBJ1-1
TGTGCCAGTAGTGTTCAGGGCATGAACACTGAAGCTTTCTTT
CASSVQGMNTEAFF
>TRBV5-1|TRBD2|TRBJ2-3
TGCGCCAGCAAGGAGGGAGGGGACTGGAGCACAGATACGCAGTATTTT
CASKEGGDWSTDTQYF
>TRBV5-1|TRBD1|TRBJ1-1
TGCGCCAGCAGCACAGGGACAGGGACCGAAGCTTTCTTT
CASSTGTGTEAFF
>TRBV6-5|.|TRBJ2-7
TGTGCCAGCAGTTACTCGTTCAGGTCCTACGAGCAGTACTTC
CASSYSFRSYEQYF
>TRBV2|TRBD1|TRBJ2-7
TGTGCCAGCGTGCGCCGGGACAGGGGGCCTGACGAGCAGTACTTC
CASVRRDRGPDEQYF
>TRBV7-2|.|TRBJ1-2
TGTGCCAGCAGCCTCGGAGCGACAGGAGGCGATGGCTACACCTTC
CASSLGATGGDGYTF
>TRBV11-1|TRBD1|TRBJ2-7
TGTGCCAGCAGCTTATTCTCCGGGACAGACTACGAGCAGTACTTC
CASSLFSGTDYEQYF
>TRBV7-7|.|TRBJ2-5
TGTGCCAGCAGCCAAGCAGGGCGAGAGACCCAGTACTTC
CASSQAGRETQYF
>TRBV2|.|TRBJ1-5
TGTGCCAGCAGTGGGCAGGTCAATCAGCCCCAGCATTTT
CASSGQVNQPQHF
>TRBV7-9|.|TRBJ1-2
TGTGCCAGCAGCTTAGGCGGGGGGGGATCGAACTATGGCTACACCTTC
CASSLGGGGSNYGYTF
>TRBV27|TRBD1|TRBJ1-2
TGTGCCAGCAGCATGAACTGGGACAGTCGGGGCTATGGCTACACCTTC
CASSMNWDSRGYGYTF
>TRBV12-5|.|TRBJ1-1
TGTGCTAGTGGTTGGCCGAACACTGAAGCTTTCTTT
CASGWPNTEAFF
>TRBV7-8|TRBD2|TRBJ2-7
TGTGCCAGCAGCAACCCGGGACTAGCGGGACACGAGCAGTACTTC
CASSNPGLAGHEQYF
>TRBV6-5|TRBD2|TRBJ2-7
TGTGCCAGTCGGACTAGCGGGAGTTACGAGCAGTACTTC
CASRTSGSYEQYF
>TRBV2|.|TRBJ1-6
TGTGCCAGCAGTTATGACAGTCCCTATAATTCACCCCTCCACTTT
CASSYDSPYNSPLHF
>TRBV5-1|.|TRBJ1-2
TGCGCCAGCAGCTCCACCGGGACAACCTCCTATGGCTACACCTTC
CASSSTGTTSYGYTF
>TRBV15|TRBD2|TRBJ2-1
TGTGCCACCAGCAGAGATTACCCGCAGCGCGGGACTAGCGGGAGGGGTGAGCAGTTCTTC
CATSRDYPQRGTSGRGEQFF
>TRBV6-5|.|TRBJ2-1
TGTGCCACCCGGAGAACACCATCCTACAATGAGCAGTTCTTC
CATRRTPSYNEQFF
>TRBV4-2|TRBD2|TRBJ2-3
TGTGCCAGCAGCCAACCTAGCGGGGATTTGGATACGCAGTATTTT
CASSQPSGDLDTQYF
>TRBV7-3|.|TRBJ2-3
TGTGCCAGCAGCTTCCCCGGGACAGATACGCAGTATTTT
CASSFPGTDTQYF
>TRBV14|TRBD2|TRBJ2-3
TGTGCCAGCAGCCAAGGGGACTACACAGATACGCAGTATTTT
CASSQGDYTDTQYF
>TRBV2|TRBD1|TRBJ2-1
TGTGCCAGCAGAGGACAGGGGGCTGAGCAGTTCTTC
CASRGQGAEQFF
>TRBV5-1|TRBD1|TRBJ1-1
TGCGCCAGCAGCTTGTATCCCCAAGGGGGCGAAGCTTTCTTT
CASSLYPQGGEAFF
>TRBV7-9|TRBD1|TRBJ1-5
TGTGCCAGCAGCTCGACCGGTCGGGACAGCGAGAATCAGCCCCAGCATTTT
CASSSTGRDSENQPQHF
>TRBV18|.|TRBJ1-2
TGTGCCAGCTCACCACCGGGGGGAGGCTACACCTTC
CASSPPGGGYTF
>TRBV5-1|.|TRBJ1-1
TGCGCCAGCAGCTTGGCCGGGATGAACACTGAAGCTTTCTTT
CASSLAGMNTEAFF
>TRBV10-2|.|TRBJ1-6
TGCGCCAGCAGTGGAAGGAGATCACCCCTCCACTTT
CASSGRRSPLHF
>TRBV14|.|TRBJ2-5
TGTGCCAGCAGCAAGCGGAGCATCCAAGAGACCCAGTACTTC
CASSKRSIQETQYF
>TRBV6-5|.|TRBJ2-5
TGTGCCAGCAGTTACTTAGGGGCAGGGCAAAAAGAGACCCAGTACTTC
CASSYLGAGQKETQYF
>TRBV20-1|.|TRBJ1-1
TGCAGTGCTGCCCGGTACACTGAAGCTTTCTTT
CSAARYTEAFF
>TRBV5-6|.|TRBJ2-7
TGTGCCAGCAGCTTGGGAGGGAGCTCCTACGAGCAGTACTTC
CASSLGGSSYEQYF
>TRBV25-1|.|TRBJ2-7
TGTGCCAGCAGTGAAGAGTACGAGCAGTACTTC
CASSEEYEQYF
>TRBV27|TRBD1|TRBJ1-4
TGTGCCAGCAGTTTATGGGGACAGCCAGAAAAACTGTTTTTT
CASSLWGQPEKLFF
>TRBV7-2|TRBD1|TRBJ1-1
TGTGCCAGCAGCTTAAGGGCCCCCTACAGGGGCAATGAAGCTTTCTTT
CASSLRAPYRGNEAFF
>TRBV9|TRBD1|TRBJ1-4
TGTGCCAGCAGCGTCGACAGGGGAGAAAAACTGTTTTTT
CASSVDRGEKLFF
>TRBV18|TRBD1|TRBJ1-1
TGTGCCAGCTCAGAATCCGGGACAGTTAACACTGAAGCTTTCTTT
CASSESGTVNTEAFF
>TRBV9|.|TRBJ1-2
TGTGACGAGCTCGGGGACCCTGCTTGGAGGGACTATGGCTACACCTTC
CDELGDPAWRDYGYTF
>TRBV14|.|TRBJ2-3
TGTGCCAGCAGTCTTGGACAGCTCACAGATACGCAGTATTTT
CASSLGQLTDTQYF
>TRBV28|.|TRBJ2-5
TGTGCCAGCAGTTTCCGGGGTAGAGAGACCCAGTACTTC
CASSFRGRETQYF
>TRBV19|TRBD1|TRBJ1-2
TGTGCCAGTAGGACCAAGACAGGGGTCTATGGCTACACCTTC
CASRTKTGVYGYTF